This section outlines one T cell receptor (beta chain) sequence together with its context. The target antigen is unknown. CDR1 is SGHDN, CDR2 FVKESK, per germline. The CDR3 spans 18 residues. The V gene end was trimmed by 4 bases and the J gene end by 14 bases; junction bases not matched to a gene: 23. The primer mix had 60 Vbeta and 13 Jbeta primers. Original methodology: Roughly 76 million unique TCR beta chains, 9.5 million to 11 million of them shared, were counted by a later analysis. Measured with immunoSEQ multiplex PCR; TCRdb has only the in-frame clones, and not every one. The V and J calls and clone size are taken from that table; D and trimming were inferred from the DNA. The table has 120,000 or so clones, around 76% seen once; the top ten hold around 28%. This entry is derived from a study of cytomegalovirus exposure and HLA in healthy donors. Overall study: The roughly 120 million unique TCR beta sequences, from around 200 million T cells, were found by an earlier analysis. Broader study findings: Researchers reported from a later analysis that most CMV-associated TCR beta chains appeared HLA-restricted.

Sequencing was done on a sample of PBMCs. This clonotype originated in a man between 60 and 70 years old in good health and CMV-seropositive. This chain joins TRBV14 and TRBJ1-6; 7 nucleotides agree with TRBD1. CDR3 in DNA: TGTGCCAGCAGCCCAATTACTATGACAGGGACCTACGGATGGGCCCTCCACTTT. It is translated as CASSPITMTGTYGWALHF.